In its sample, the clone carrying this T cell receptor beta chain was seen once. Its antigen is currently unknown. This record belongs to a study of a mutant IDH1 vaccine in newly diagnosed glioma. Study-wide context: Treated individuals were approximately 60% male and around 40% female, averaging approximately 40 years of age.

Data came from immunoSEQ multiplex PCR; TCRdb stores just in-frame clones and leaves some out. Of some 66,000 clones in the sample, around four fifths were seen once. The time point is: week 35, safety follow-up. Alongside topical imiquimod, each dose of vaccine comprised 300 ug of mutant IDH1 20-mer peptide. This CDR3 comprises 14 residues. Germline V lookup: CDR1 SGHAT, CDR2 FQNNGV. Trimming took 7 bases from V and 1 from J, leaving 13 bases between them. The chain has TRBV11-2 and TRBJ1-1; unclear D gene. The clonotype originates from a man younger than 45 with glioma. Sequencing used PBMCs, obtained from a glioma patient whose treatment included an IDH1 peptide vaccine. CDR3 DNA sequence: TGTGCCAGCACCAGAGGACGGAGGAACACTGAAGCTTTCTTT. Protein product: CASTRGRRNTEAFF.